This T cell receptor beta chain was obtained from a study of CD8+CD57+ T cells in acquired aplastic anemia. This clonotype was recorded a few times. This CDR3 is built from 14 residues. Trimming left V 2 bases short and J 4 bases short, with 8 bases between. Germline V CDR1 and CDR2: KGHDR, SFDVKD. Previously, flow cytometry had revealed CD8+CD57+ cell expansion in the patients chosen for sequencing. The patients all had a severe acquired aplastic anemia diagnosis. TCR beta VDJ and CDR3 profiles were obtained from a genomic DNA template. TCRdb used MiXCR to reprocess the reads, holding one entry per CDR3 protein. This table holds more than 150,000 distinct CDR3 sequences, 48% found once.

The sequencing sample was made of sorted CD4+, CD8+, or CD8+CD57+ T cells (not recorded which) from PBMCs. This sequence joins TRBV24-1 and TRBJ1-5; TRBD1 might be the D (5 bases). This clonotype was sampled from a human donor with aplastic anemia. In nucleotides, the CDR3 is TGTGCCACCAGTGATTCCGGGGGAAATCAGCCCCAGCATTTT. Translated, it gives CATSDSGGNQPQHF.